This TCR beta chain came from a study of metastatic and nonmetastatic thyroid tumors. How the authors handled the data: The study's classifier, a distant-metastasis tool for papillary thyroid cancer, was built using CDR3 differences across clinicopathological groups. TCRdb reassembled clones from the PCR reads with MiXCR. For this entry, the V and J calls and clone size follow TCRdb and not the study's own pipeline. The table has 15,000 to 20,000 clones, 34% seen once. A word on this clone: Its target is not known.

Every patient was untreated before thyroid surgery. The CDR3 has 13 residues. The V end lost 3 bases, the J end lost 9 bases, and 15 bases lay between the germline ends. Germline V CDR1 and CDR2: GTSNPN, SVGIG (reference sequence). Study-wide results and limits: Versus benign nodules, malignant thyroid tumors reportedly had significantly higher TCR beta diversity, in blood and tumor.

The receptor was isolated from a male donor with papillary thyroid cancer or a benign thyroid nodule (not recorded which). Some clones in this sample may be carry-over from other donors' samples. The sample consisted of tumor tissue. V and J are TRBV30 and TRBJ1-3; D is uncertain. CDR3 sequence (DNA): TGTGCCTGGAGCTCCTTGGCGGGGAGCACCATATATTTT. It translates to CAWSSLAGSTIYF.